This T cell receptor beta chain was sequenced for a study of T cells after yellow fever vaccination (dated by TCRdb to between 2019 and 2020). For the wider study: Libraries from fractions with low cell numbers were prepared with the SMART-Seq v4 Ultra Low Input RNA kit. Blood was collected at multiple timepoints before and after primary and secondary immunization, and bulk PBMC replicates and cell subsets were isolated. To follow T-cell clones before and after both primary and booster YFV17D yellow fever vaccination, bulk TCR alpha and beta repertoires underwent longitudinal sequencing. Two healthy male donors, one aged 18 to 30 and one aged 30 to 40 years, made up the cohort.

TCR cDNA was made using 5'RACE template switching, a step that added a universal primer site and unique molecular identifiers. Priming for cDNA synthesis came from both the TCR alpha and TCR beta constant segments. Libraries were amplified in two PCR steps, with sample barcodes and sequencing adapters added in the second step. Sequencing of the libraries was done on either Illumina HiSeq 2500 (2x100 bp) or NovaSeq (2x150 bp). The source study handled its data this way. Reads were demultiplexed and collapsed into UMI consensus sequences with MIGEC, and V(D)J alignment was performed with MiXCR. Using edgeR on replicate PBMC samples, clonotypes were called vaccine-responding if FDR was below 0.01 and the log2 fold change was above 5 up to day 15. Bulk clonotypes were assigned CD4 or CD8 identity according to which sequenced CD4 or CD8 repertoire held them at higher abundance. The raw public data were reprocessed by TCRdb itself: fastp quality trimming at Q25, MiXCR clonotype calling, in-frame beta chains only. Identical CDR3 proteins give one entry, which carries the most common genes and DNA. The V and J calls reflect TCRdb's pipeline rather than the authors' work. This sample has around 160,000 distinct CDR3 sequences in its table, and almost 7% of those were observed once. 2.5% of the sample is held by the ten biggest clonotypes.

The CDR3 covers 13 residues, taking in both the cysteine and the phenylalanine. The retained sequence is limited to the CDR3, 39 bases, with the frame set at the first base. This clonotype has a count of ten or more. Its specific antigen is unknown. At one end the junction does not follow the germline gene, possibly because of a read error. The treatment or condition label on this specimen signifies: live attenuated yellow fever vaccine strain. A standard Ficoll-Paque protocol was used to isolate PBMCs from peripheral blood. Dynabeads CD4 and CD8 positive selection kits were used to isolate the CD4 and CD8 T-cell fractions. TriZol was used to extract RNA from bulk PBMCs, from CD4 and CD8 fractions, and from dextramer-positive and dextramer-negative fractions. The study at large found these results: The study included only a couple of donors, which limits how far the findings can be generalized. A small share of clonotypes was detected in both CD4 and CD8 compartments, with the overlap likely arising from convergent recombination. FACS-sorted repertoires could contain abundant contaminating clonotypes from the bulk population, so computational filtering was required. After the booster, most clones that had expanded after primary vaccination were detected again (approximately 97% of CD4 and around nine tenths of CD8), suggesting broad maintenance of memory. The secondary T-cell response was weaker than the primary response but faster, peaking on day 5 instead of day 15.

The sequence came from a man younger than 30 who received the YFV17D yellow fever vaccine. The material was CD4+ T cells sorted from PBMCs, obtained about 5 days after the first yellow fever vaccination. The rearranged segments are TRBV12-3 or TRBV12-4 and TRBJ2-3; the D gene is unclear. The sequence in DNA is TGCGCCAGCAGCTTCCTTTCCACAGATACGCAGTATTTT. Translated, this is CASSFLSTDTQYF.